This TCR beta chain was recovered during a study of identifying expanded T cells in peripheral blood (dated by TCRdb to the late 2010s). Some background on the complete study: Separate aliquots of the same genomic DNA pool were sequenced to produce technical replicates, and four replicates were compared in pairs. The research as a whole found: Variance in clone template counts between approximately 2-week samples significantly increased with total template count across all healthy donors. The authors expected that over much longer intervals, such as months to years, biological variance in healthy repertoires might increase even further. Across all healthy-donor time intervals, the beta-binomial model significantly cut both the number of clones called differentially abundant and the false-positive rate. About 1.1 differentially abundant clones were flagged by the binomial model between technical replicates, whereas about 16 and 19 were flagged over approximately two weeks and four weeks, respectively.

During the collection period, no infections or other immune events were recorded for the healthy donors. To calibrate time-dependent variance in a beta-binomial model of T-cell clone differential abundance, blood repertoires from healthy donors were used as a training cohort. There were 10 healthy donors in the training cohort, of whom 3 were female and 7 were male. Donor ages ranged from 29 to 64 years, with an average of around 43 years. Whole blood, obtained from a commercial supplier, was collected from each healthy donor at three time points spaced roughly 14 days apart. For immunosequencing, genomic DNA was extracted from whole blood that had not been sorted. About this clone itself: No antigen is known for it. No much larger clonotype is one base removed from it; base qualities were not supplied.

The CDR3 numbers 16 residues from cysteine through phenylalanine. The sequence is cut down to CDR3 DNA, 48 bases in frame from base 1. Based on the germline V gene (reference sequence), the CDR1 and CDR2 sequences are LNHDA and SQIVND. V ends up 4 bases short and J 6 bases short, with an unmatched junction base count of 11. TCRbeta CDR3 regions were profiled with the immunoSEQ Assay using bias-controlled multiplex PCR amplification of genomic DNA. Concerning the study's data processing: The absolute abundance of each unique TCRbeta CDR3 region was quantified after sequences were collapsed and filtered. Differential abundance was assessed using a binomial (Fisher-equivalent) model and a beta-binomial model in which time-dependent variance fitted from healthy donors was added. Clones with fewer than 5 combined templates were excluded, and clones with Benjamini-Hochberg FDR below 0.01 were called differentially abundant. Beta-binomial variance was modeled as a function of total template count across the two samples using the form v = (b*log(k)+a)^2. TCRdb provides this immuneACCESS table in a form limited to in-frame rearrangements. Some clones are lacking; in checked studies, under half of them reflect an unresolved V gene, and why the rest are absent is not known. That table gives V, J and clone size, and the DNA gave D and trimming. In all, the sample holds tens of thousands of clones, and approximately 88% of those were seen once. The ten largest account for about 4% of the sample.

This TCR derives from a person aged 18 to 69 in good health. Sequenced input: blood. The rearrangement combines TRBV19 with TRBJ1-5; 8 bases in between match TRBD1. CDR3 reads: CASSTKDRGQAQPQHF. The DNA sequence is TGTGCCAGTAGTACGAAAGACAGGGGCCAGGCTCAGCCCCAGCATTTT.